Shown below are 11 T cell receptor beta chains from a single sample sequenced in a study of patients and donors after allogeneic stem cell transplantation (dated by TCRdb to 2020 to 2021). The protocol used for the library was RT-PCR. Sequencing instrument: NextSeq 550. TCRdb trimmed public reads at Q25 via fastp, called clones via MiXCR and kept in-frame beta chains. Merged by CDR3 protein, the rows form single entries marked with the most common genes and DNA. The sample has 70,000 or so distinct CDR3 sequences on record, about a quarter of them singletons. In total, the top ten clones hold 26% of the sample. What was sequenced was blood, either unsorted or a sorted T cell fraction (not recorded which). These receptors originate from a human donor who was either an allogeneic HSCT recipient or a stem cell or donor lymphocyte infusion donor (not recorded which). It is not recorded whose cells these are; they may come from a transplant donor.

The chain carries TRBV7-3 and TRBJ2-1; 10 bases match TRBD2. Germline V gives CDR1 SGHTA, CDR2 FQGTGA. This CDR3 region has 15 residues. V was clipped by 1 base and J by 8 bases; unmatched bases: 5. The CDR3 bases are TGTGCCAGCAGCTTAAAGCGGGAGGGCCTCTATGAGCAGTTCTTC. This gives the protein CASSLKREGLYEQFF.

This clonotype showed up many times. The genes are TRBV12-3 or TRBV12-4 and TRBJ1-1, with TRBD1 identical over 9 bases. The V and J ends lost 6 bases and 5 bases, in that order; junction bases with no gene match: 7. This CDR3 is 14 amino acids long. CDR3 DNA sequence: TGTGCCAGCAGCTGGGACAGGGTAGGGACTGAAGCTTTCTTT. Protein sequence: CASSWDRVGTEAFF.

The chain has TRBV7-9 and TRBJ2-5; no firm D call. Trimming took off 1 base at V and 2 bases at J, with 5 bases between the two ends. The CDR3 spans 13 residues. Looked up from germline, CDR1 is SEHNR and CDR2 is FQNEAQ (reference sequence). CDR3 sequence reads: CASSLGIQETQYF. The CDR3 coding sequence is TGTGCCAGCAGCTTAGGGATTCAAGAGACCCAGTACTTC.

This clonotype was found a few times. Here the CDR3 DNA reads TGCGCCAGCAGCCAAGCTGGGACTAGCGTCGACAATGAGCAGTTCTTC. Translating it yields CASSQAGTSVDNEQFF. This chain links TRBV4-3 with TRBJ2-1; 10 positions agree with TRBD2. The CDR3 runs 16 residues. In germline, CDR1 is LGHNA, CDR2 YSLEER. J was trimmed by 5 bases and V by 1 base; bases with no gene match: 5.

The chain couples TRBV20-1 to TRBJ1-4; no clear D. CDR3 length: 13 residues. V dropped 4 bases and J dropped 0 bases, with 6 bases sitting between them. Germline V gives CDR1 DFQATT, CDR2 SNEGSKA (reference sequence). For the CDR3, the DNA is TGCAGTGCTACCGGAACAACTAATGAAAAACTGTTTTTT. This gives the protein CSATGTTNEKLFF.

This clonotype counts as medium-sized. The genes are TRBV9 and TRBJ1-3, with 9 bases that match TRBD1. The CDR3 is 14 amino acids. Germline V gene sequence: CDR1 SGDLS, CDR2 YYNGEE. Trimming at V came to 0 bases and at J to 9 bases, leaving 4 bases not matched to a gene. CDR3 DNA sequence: TGTGCCAGCAGCGTAGAGGGGACAGGGCGCACCATATATTTT. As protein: CASSVEGTGRTIYF.

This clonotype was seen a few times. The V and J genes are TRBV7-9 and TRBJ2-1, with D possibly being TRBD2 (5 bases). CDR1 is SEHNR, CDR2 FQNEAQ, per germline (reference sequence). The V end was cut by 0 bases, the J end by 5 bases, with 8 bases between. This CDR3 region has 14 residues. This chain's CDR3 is CASSLAGVDNEQFF. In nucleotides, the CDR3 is TGTGCCAGCAGCTTAGCGGGAGTGGACAATGAGCAGTTCTTC.

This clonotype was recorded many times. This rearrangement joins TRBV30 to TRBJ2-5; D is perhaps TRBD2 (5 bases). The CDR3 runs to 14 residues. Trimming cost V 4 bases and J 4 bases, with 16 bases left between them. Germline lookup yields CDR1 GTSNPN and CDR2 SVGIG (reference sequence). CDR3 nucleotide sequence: TGTGCCTGGATCAAAGCCGGGAAGATAGAGACCCAGTACTTC. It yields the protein CAWIKAGKIETQYF.

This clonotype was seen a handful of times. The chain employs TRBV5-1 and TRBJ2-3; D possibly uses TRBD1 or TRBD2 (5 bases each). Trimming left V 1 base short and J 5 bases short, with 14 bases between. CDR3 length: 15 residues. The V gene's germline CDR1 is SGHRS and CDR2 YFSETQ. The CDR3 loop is CASSLPLGPQDTQYF. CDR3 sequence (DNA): TGCGCCAGCAGCTTGCCCCTGGGACCTCAAGATACGCAGTATTTT.

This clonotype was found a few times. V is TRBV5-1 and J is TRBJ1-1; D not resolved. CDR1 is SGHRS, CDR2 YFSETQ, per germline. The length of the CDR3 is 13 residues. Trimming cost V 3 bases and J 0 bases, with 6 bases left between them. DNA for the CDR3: TGCGCCAGCAGCTCCCCCTTGAACACTGAAGCTTTCTTT. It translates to CASSSPLNTEAFF.

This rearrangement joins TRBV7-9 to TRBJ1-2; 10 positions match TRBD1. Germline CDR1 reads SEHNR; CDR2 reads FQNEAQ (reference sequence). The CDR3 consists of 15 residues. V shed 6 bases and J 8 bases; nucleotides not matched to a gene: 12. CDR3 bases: TGTGCCAGCAGATCGACAGGGGGCATGGCTAGGGGCTACACCTTC. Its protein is CASRSTGGMARGYTF.